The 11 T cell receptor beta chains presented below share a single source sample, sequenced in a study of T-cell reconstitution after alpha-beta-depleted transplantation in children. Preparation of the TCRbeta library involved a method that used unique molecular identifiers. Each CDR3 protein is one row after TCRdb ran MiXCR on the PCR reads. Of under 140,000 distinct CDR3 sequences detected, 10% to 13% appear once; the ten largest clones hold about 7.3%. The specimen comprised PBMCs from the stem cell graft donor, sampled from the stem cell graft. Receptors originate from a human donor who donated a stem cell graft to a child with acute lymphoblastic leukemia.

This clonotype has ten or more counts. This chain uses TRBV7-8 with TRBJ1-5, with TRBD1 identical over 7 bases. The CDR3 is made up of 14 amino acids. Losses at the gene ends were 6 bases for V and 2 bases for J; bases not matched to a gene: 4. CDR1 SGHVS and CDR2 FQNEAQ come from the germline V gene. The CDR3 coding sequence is TGTGCCAGCAGTCCAGGGGGTCGCAATCAGCCCCAGCATTTT. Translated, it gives CASSPGGRNQPQHF.

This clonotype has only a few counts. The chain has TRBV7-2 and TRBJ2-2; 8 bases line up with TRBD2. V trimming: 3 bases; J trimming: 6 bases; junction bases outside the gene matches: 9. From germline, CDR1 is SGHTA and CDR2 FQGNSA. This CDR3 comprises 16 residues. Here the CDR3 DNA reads TGTGCCAGCAGCTTTAAGAGGGCGGGAGGCTCCGGGGAGCTGTTTTTT. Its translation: CASSFKRAGGSGELFF.

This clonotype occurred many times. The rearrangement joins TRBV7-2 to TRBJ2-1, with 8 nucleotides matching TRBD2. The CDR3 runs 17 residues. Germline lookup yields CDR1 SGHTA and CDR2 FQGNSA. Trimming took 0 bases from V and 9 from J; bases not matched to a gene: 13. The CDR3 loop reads CASSLAARGGGTAEQFF. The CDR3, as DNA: TGTGCCAGCAGCTTAGCGGCTCGGGGGGGCGGGACGGCTGAGCAGTTCTTC.

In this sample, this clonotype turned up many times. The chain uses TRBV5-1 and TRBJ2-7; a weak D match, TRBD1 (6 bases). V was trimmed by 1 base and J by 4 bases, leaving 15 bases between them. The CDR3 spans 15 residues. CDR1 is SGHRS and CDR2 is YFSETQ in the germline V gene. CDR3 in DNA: TGCGCCAGCAGCTTGACACAGGGTCGCGGATACGAGCAGTACTTC. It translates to CASSLTQGRGYEQYF.

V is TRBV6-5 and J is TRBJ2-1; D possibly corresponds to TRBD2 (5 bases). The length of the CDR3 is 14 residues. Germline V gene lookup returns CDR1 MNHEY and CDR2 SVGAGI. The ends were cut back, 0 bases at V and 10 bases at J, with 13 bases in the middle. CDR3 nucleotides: TGTGCCAGCAGTTACTCGTCTAACACGGGGGAGCAGTTCTTC. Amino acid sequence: CASSYSSNTGEQFF.

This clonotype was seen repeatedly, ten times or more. The DNA of the CDR3 is TGCAGCGTTGAGACGGGACAGTCCTACGAGCAGTACTTC. It yields the protein CSVETGQSYEQYF. This rearrangement joins TRBV29-1 to TRBJ2-7; 7 bases are a match to TRBD1. V trimming: 3 bases; J trimming: 1 base; junction bases outside the gene matches: 3. CDR1 SQVTM and CDR2 ANQGSEA come from the germline V gene. The CDR3 length is 13 residues.

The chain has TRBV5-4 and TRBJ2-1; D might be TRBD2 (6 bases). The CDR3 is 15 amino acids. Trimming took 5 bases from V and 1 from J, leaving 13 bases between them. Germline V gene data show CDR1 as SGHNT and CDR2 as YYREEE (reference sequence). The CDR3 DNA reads TGTGCCAGCAGTACCGGGACTGTATCCTACAATGAGCAGTTCTTC. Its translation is CASSTGTVSYNEQFF.

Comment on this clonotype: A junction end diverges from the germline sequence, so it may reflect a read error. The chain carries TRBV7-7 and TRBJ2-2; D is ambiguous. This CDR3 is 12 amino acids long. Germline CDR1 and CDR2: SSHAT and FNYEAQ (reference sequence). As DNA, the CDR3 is TGTGCTAGCAGCTTGAGTGCCGGGGAGCTGTTTTTT. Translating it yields CASSLSAGELFF. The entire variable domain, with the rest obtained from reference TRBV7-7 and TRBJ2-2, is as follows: GAGVSQSPRYKVTKRGQDVTLRCDPISSHATLYWYQQALGQGPEFLTYFNYEAQPDKSGLPSDRFSAERPEGSISTLTIQRTEQRDSAMYRCASSLSAGELFFGEGSRLTVL.

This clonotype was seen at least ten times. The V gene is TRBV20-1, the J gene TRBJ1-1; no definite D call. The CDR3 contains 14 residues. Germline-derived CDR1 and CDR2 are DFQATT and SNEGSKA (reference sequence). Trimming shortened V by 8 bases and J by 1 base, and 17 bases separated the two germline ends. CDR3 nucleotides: TGCAGTTCCCGAAGGGAGGGCGGGAACACTGAAGCTTTCTTT. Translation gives CSSRREGGNTEAFF.

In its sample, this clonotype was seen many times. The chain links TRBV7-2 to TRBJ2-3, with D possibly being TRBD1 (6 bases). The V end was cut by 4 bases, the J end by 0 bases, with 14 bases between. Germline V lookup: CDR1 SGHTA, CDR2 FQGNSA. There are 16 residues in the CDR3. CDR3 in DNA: TGTGCCAGCAGCTCCCGGGTCAGGGGAAGCACAGATACGCAGTATTTT. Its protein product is CASSSRVRGSTDTQYF.

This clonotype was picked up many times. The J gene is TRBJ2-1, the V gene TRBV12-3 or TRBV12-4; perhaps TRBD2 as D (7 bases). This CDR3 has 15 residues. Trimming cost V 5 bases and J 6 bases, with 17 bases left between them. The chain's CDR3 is CASSLRGASSNEQFF. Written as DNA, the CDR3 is TGTGCCAGCAGTCTACGGGGGGCCTCTTCCAATGAGCAGTTCTTC.